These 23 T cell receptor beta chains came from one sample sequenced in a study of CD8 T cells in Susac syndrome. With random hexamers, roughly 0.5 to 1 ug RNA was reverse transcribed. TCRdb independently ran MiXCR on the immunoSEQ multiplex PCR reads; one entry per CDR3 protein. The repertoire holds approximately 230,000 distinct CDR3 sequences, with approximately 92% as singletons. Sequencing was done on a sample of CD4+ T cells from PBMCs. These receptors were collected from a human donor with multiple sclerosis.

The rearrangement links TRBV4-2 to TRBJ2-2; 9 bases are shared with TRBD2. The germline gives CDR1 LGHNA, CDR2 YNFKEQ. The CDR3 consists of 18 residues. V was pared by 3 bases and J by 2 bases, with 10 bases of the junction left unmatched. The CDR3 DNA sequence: TGTGCCAGCAGCCAGGATATGAGGACTAGCGTAAACACCGGGGAGCTGTTTTTT. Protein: CASSQDMRTSVNTGELFF.

The CDR3 loop is CSASETENEAFF. CDR3 sequence (DNA): TGCAGTGCTAGTGAGACAGAAAATGAAGCTTTCTTT. The chain has TRBV20-1 and TRBJ1-1; D is perhaps TRBD1 (5 bases). V dropped 3 bases and J dropped 7 bases, with 12 bases sitting between them. The CDR3 runs to 12 residues. Germline-derived CDR1 and CDR2 are DFQATT and SNEGSKA (reference sequence).

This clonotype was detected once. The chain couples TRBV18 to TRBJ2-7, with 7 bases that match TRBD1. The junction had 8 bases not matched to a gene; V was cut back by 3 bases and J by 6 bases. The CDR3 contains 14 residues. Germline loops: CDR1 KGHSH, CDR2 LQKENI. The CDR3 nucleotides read TGTGCCAGCTCACCTGGGACAGCGTGGGGCGAGCAGTACTTC. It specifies CASSPGTAWGEQYF.

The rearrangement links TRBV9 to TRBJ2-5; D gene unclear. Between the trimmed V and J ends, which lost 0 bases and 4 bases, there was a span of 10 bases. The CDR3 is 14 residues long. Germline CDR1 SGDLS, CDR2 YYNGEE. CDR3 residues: CASSVAVRPETQYF. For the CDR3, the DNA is TGTGCCAGCAGCGTAGCGGTTCGGCCAGAGACCCAGTACTTC.

This CDR3 is CASSLDPQAGYTF. For the CDR3, the DNA is TGCGCCAGCAGCTTAGACCCCCAGGCCGGCTACACCTTC. V usage is TRBV5-1 and J usage is TRBJ1-2, with no clear D. The CDR3 extends over 13 amino acids. Germline-derived CDR1 and CDR2 are SGHRS and YFSETQ. Trimming left V 2 bases short and J 8 bases short, with 13 bases between.

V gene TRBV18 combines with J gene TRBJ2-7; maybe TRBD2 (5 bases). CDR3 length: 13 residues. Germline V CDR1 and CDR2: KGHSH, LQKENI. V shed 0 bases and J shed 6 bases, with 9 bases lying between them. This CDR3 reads CASSPPSRAEQYF. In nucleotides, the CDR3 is TGTGCCAGCTCACCACCGTCGAGGGCCGAGCAGTACTTC.

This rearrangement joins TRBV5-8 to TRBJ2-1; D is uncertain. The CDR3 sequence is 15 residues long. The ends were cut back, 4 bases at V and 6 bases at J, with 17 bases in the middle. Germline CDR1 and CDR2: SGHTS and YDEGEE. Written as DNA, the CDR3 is TGTGCCAGCAGCGGAAGACTCTGGACCCTCAATGAGCAGTTCTTC. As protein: CASSGRLWTLNEQFF.

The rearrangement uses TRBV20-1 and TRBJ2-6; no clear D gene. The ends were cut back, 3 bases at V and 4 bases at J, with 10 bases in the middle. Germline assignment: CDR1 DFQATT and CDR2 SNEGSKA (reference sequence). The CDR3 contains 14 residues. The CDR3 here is CSASTIMGANVLTF. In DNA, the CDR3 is TGCAGTGCTAGTACGATCATGGGGGCCAACGTCCTGACTTTC.

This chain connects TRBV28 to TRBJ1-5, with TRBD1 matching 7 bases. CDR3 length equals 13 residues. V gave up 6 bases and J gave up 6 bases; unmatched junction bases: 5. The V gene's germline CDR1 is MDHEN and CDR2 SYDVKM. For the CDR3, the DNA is TGTGCCAGCAGACTCGACAGGGTTCAGCCCCAGCATTTT. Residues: CASRLDRVQPQHF.

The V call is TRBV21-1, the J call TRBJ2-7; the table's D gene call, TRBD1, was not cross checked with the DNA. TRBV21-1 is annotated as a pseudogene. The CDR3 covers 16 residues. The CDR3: CASSTLFRVPEYEQYV. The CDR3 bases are TGTGCCAGCAGCACATTATTCCGGGTCCCAGAATACGAGCAGTACGTC.

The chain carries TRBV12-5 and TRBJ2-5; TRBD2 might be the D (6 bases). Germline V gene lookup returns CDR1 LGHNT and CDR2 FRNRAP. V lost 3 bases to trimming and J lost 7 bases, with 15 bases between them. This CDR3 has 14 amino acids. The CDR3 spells CASGLPGEEGTQYF. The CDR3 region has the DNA TGTGCTAGTGGTTTACCAGGAGAGGAGGGGACCCAGTACTTC.

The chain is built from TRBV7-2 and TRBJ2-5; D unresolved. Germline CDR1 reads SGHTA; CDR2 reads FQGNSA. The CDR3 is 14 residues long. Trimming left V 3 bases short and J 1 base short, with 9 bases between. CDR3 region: CASSLTPSQETQYF. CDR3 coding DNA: TGTGCCAGCAGCTTGACTCCCTCCCAAGAGACCCAGTACTTC.

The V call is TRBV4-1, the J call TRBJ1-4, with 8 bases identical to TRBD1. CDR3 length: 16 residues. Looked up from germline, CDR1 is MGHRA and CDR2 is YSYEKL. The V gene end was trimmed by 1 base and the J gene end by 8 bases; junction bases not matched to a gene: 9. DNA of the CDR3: TGCGCCAGCAGCCAAGTGACGAGGACAGGGCGGGAAAAACTGTTTTTT. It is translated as CASSQVTRTGREKLFF.

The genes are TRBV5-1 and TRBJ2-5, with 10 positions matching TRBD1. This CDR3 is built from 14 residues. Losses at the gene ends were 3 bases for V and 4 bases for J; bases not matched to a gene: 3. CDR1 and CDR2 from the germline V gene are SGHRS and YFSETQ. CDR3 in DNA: TGCGCCAGCAGCTCAGGACAGGGGGGAGAGACCCAGTACTTC. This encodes CASSSGQGGETQYF.

The CDR3 sequence is CSALRGGAHEQYF. CDR3 DNA sequence: TGCAGTGCTCTCAGGGGGGGGGCCCACGAGCAGTACTTC. The rearrangement uses TRBV20-1 and TRBJ2-7; D could derive from TRBD1 or TRBD2 (7 bases each). Germline CDR1 DFQATT, CDR2 SNEGSKA (reference sequence). CDR3 length: 13 amino acids. The V gene lost 5 bases and the J gene lost 5 bases, with 16 bases spanning the gap.

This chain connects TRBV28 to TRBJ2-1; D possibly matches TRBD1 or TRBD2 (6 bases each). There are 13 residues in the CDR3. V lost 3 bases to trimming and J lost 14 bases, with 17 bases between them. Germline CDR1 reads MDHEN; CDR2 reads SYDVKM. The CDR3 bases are TGTGCCAGCAGTTTGAGGCCCGGGGGCTATGAGTTCTTC. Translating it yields CASSLRPGGYEFF.

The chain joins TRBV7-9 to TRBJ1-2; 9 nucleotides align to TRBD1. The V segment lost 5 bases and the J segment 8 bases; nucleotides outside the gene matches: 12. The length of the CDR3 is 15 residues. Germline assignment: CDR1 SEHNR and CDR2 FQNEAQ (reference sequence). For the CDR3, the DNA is TGTGCCAGCAGCATACCGGGACAGGGAATTCGCGGCTACACCTTC. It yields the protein CASSIPGQGIRGYTF.

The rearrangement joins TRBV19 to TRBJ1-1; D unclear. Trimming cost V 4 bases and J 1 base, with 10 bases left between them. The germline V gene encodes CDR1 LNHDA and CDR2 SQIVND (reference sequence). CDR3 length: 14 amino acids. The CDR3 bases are TGTGCCAGTAGTAGATATTTAGAGAACACTGAAGCTTTCTTT. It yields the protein CASSRYLENTEAFF.

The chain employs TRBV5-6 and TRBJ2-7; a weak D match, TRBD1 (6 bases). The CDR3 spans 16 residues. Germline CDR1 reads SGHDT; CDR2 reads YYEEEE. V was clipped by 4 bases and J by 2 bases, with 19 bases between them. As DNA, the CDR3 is TGTGCCAGCAGCACTGGTCTAGGGGGACGGACCTACGAGCAGTACTTC. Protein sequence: CASSTGLGGRTYEQYF.

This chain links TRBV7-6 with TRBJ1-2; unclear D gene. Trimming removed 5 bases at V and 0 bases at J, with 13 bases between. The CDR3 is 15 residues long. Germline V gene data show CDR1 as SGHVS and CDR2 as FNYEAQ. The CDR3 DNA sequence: TGTGCCAGCAGCGACCCCCGAAAGGCTAACTATGGCTACACCTTC. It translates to CASSDPRKANYGYTF. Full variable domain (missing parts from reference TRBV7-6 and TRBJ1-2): GAGVSQSPRYKVTKRGQDVALRCDPISGHVSLYWYRQALGQGPEFLTYFNYEAQQDKSGLPNDRFSAERPEGSISTLTIQRTEQRDSAMYRCASSDPRKANYGYTFGSGTRLTVV.

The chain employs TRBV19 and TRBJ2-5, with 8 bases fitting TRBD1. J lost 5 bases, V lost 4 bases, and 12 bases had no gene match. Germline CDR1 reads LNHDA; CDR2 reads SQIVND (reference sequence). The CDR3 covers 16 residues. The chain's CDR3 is CASSTGQGPVAETQYF. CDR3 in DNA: TGTGCCAGTAGTACCGGACAGGGACCTGTTGCGGAGACCCAGTACTTC.

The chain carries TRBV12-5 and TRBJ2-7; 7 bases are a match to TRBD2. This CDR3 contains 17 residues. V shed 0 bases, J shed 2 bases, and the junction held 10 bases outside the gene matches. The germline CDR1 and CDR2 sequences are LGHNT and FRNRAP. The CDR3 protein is CASGLVLGTTTTYEQYV. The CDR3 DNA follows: TGTGCTAGTGGTTTGGTACTGGGGACTACGACAACCTACGAGCAGTACGTC.

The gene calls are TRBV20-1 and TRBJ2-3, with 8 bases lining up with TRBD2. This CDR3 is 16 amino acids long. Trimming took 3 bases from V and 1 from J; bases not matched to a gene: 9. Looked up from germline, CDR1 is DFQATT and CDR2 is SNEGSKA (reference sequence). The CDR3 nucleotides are TGCAGTGCTAGCGATAGGGCAGCGGGAGGCACAGATACGCAGTATTTT. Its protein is CSASDRAAGGTDTQYF.